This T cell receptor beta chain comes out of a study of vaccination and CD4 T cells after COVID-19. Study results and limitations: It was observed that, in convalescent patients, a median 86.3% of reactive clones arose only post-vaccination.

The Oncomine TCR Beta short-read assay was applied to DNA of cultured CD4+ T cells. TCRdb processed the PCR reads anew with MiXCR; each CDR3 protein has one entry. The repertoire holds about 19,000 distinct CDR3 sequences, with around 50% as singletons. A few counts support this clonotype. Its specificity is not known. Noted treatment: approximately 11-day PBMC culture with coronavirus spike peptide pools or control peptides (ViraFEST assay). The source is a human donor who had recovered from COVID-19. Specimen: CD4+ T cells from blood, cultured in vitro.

DNA of the CDR3: TGTGCCAGCAGCTTAGAAGGGGATCAGCCCCAGCATTTT. Its translation: CASSLEGDQPQHF. The chain carries TRBV7-2 and TRBJ1-5; D perhaps matches TRBD1 (5 bases). V lost 1 base, J lost 5 bases, and 6 bases lay in between. Germline CDR1 reads SGHTA; CDR2 reads FQGNSA. The CDR3 is 13 amino acids.